Each of the 25 T cell receptor beta chains below was sequenced from the same sample in a study of tumor and adjacent non-tumor tissue in lung cancer. TCRbeta libraries were built with three rounds of nested PCR, modified from ARM-PCR. One entry per CDR3 protein results from TCRdb running MiXCR on the multiplex PCR reads. The table records 60,000 to 80,000 distinct CDR3 sequences, 55% to 70% of them present only once. This sample's RNA came from whole unsorted tissue. More than 3 cm separated this lung sample from the edge of the tumor. Sequenced sample: distant non-tumor lung tissue. The source is a woman between 45 and 65 years old with non-small cell lung cancer.

About this clonotype: A much larger clonotype is one base distant, so this may be a read error. This chain connects TRBV10-3 to TRBJ2-7; TRBD2 is a possible D gene (5 bases). CDR1 and CDR2 from the germline V gene are ENHRY and SYGVKD. Trimming left V 4 bases short and J 11 bases short, with 12 bases between. This CDR3 is 11 amino acids long. Here the CDR3 reads CAISVRGEKYF. Here the CDR3 DNA reads TGTGCCATCAGTGTACGGGGTGAGAAGTACTTC.

This clonotype has a handful of counts. The junction differs from germline at one of its ends, possibly a read error. The rearrangement links TRBV27 to TRBJ2-5, with no clear D. Germline V CDR1 and CDR2: MNHEY, SMNVEV (reference sequence). The CDR3 runs to 11 residues. This chain's CDR3 is CTSSLEETQYF. The CDR3 nucleotides are TGTACCAGCAGTTTAGAAGAGACCCAGTACTTC.

Regarding this clonotype: One junction end does not reproduce the germline sequence, and a read error may be involved. CDR3 bases: TGCAACGTACGGACTAGCGGGGTAAACAATGAGCAGCTCTTC. Its protein product is CNVRTSGVNNEQLF. The chain joins TRBV29-1 to TRBJ2-1, with 12 bases fitting TRBD2. Germline-derived CDR1 and CDR2 are SQVTM and ANQGSEA. The CDR3 spans 14 residues.

As regards this clonotype: The junction and the germline gene differ at one end; a read error may be behind it. The chain is built from TRBV20-1 and TRBJ2-7; D ambiguous. CDR1 and CDR2 (germline): DFQATT, SNEGSKA (reference sequence). The CDR3 is made up of 14 amino acids. The CDR3 DNA reads TGCAGTGCTCGTGACCCCCGGAGCTCCTACAAGCAGTACTTC. Its protein product is CSARDPRSSYKQYF.

This clonotype has ten or more counts. The J gene is TRBJ2-2, the V gene TRBV29-1, with 8 nucleotides matching TRBD1. The germline CDR1 and CDR2 sequences are SQVTM and ANQGSEA. The trim removed 4 bases at V and 7 bases at J, leaving 5 bases unmatched. The CDR3 spans 13 residues. The DNA for the CDR3 is TGCAGCGTTGGACAGGGGTTCAACGGGGAGCTGTTTTTT. Encoded protein: CSVGQGFNGELFF.

This clonotype occurred once. The conserved phenylalanine or tryptophan is not found at the CDR3 terminus, so this likely reflects a read error. J is TRBJ1-4 and V is TRBV6-1; D not certain. V was shortened by 4 bases and J by 6 bases, with 18 bases between the two germline ends. The length of the CDR3 is 16 residues. Germline-derived CDR1 and CDR2 are MNHNS and SASEGT. DNA for the CDR3: TGTGCCAGCAGTGGACGCTGGAGACCCTCAGATGAAAAACTGTTTCTT. It is translated as CASSGRWRPSDEKLFL.

This clonotype has just a few counts. The chain combines TRBV7-9 with TRBJ2-7; 7 nucleotides agree with TRBD2. J lost 5 bases, V lost 0 bases, and 4 bases had no gene match. The CDR3 loop spans 14 amino acids. Germline V lookup: CDR1 SEHNR, CDR2 FQNEAQ (reference sequence). CDR3 sequence: CASSLAGGPNEQYF. The CDR3 DNA reads as TGTGCCAGCAGCTTAGCGGGAGGGCCCAACGAGCAGTACTTC. Complete variable domain (other parts from reference TRBV7-9 and TRBJ2-7): DTGVSQNPRHKITKRGQNVTFRCDPISEHNRLYWYRQTLGQGPEFLTYFQNEAQLEKSRLLSDRFSAERPKGSFSTLEIQRTEQGDSAMYLCASSLAGGPNEQYFGPGTRLTVT.

A word on this clonotype: Just one base apart from a much larger clone, this may be a read error. V and J are TRBV6-2 or TRBV6-3 and TRBJ1-1; tentatively, D is TRBD1 (5 bases). Trimming shortened V by 5 bases and J by 5 bases, and 24 bases separated the two germline ends. The V gene's germline CDR1 is MNHEY and CDR2 SVGEGT. The CDR3 extends over 17 amino acids. The DNA for the CDR3 is TGTGCCAGCAGTGTAGTTGGCAGGGAAAGGAGAAAGACTGAAGCTTTCTTT. It codes for CASSVVGRERRKTEAFF.

Concerning this clonotype: Sequence at one end of the junction differs from germline and may be a read error. The chain combines TRBV28 with TRBJ2-3, with a possible D match to TRBD2 (6 bases). This CDR3 has 14 amino acids. Germline V gene lookup returns CDR1 MDHEN and CDR2 SYDVKM. The DNA of the CDR3 is TGTGCCAGCATAAGCGGGCATAGCACAGATACGCACTATTTT. The encoded protein is CASISGHSTDTHYF. The entire variable domain, with the rest obtained from reference TRBV28 and TRBJ2-3, is as follows: DVKVTQSSRYLVKRTGEKVFLECVQDMDHENMFWYRQDPGLGLRLIYFSYDVKMKEKGDIPEGYSVSREKKERFSLILESASTNQTSMYLCASISGHSTDTHYFGPGTRLTVL.

Regarding this clonotype: This clone may be a read error of a much larger clone one base away. The V call is TRBV28, the J call TRBJ2-3, with D perhaps matching TRBD2 (6 bases). The CDR3 has 15 residues. Germline V gene lookup returns CDR1 MDHEN and CDR2 SYDVKM. The CDR3 DNA follows: TGTGCCAGCAGTCCCAGGTGGAGGGGTACAGATACGGAGTATTTT. Its translation is CASSPRWRGTDTEYF.

The chain carries TRBV11-2 and TRBJ2-7; the match to TRBD2 covers 10 bases. The CDR3 loop spans 18 amino acids. The germline V gene has CDR1 SGHAT and CDR2 FQNNGV. CDR3 sequence reads: CVNSLAPLAGRNSYEQYF. The CDR3, as DNA: TGTGTCAACAGCTTAGCCCCACTAGCGGGAAGAAACTCCTACGAGCAGTACTTC.

The chain uses TRBV11-2 and TRBJ2-7, with D perhaps assigned TRBD1 or TRBD2 (5 bases each). In germline, CDR1 is SGHAT, CDR2 FQNNGV. V gave up 1 base and J gave up 3 bases, with 10 bases separating them. CDR3 length: 14 residues. This CDR3 reads CASSLGDGGYEQYF. The CDR3 coding sequence is TGTGCCAGCAGCTTAGGGGACGGAGGCTACGAGCAGTACTTC.

About this clonotype: This may be a read error, as it is one base from a much larger clone. This chain links TRBV7-8 with TRBJ2-7, with TRBD1 matching 7 bases. The CDR3 is 13 residues long. The V gene's germline CDR1 is SGHVS and CDR2 FQNEAQ. Losses at the gene ends were 6 bases for V and 3 bases for J; bases not matched to a gene: 5. DNA of the CDR3: TGTGCCAGCAGTTTCCAGGGGGTCTACGAGCAGTACTTC. As protein: CASSFQGVYEQYF.

In regard to this clonotype: It may be a read error: a sequence one base away is much more abundant. V gene TRBV20-1 combines with J gene TRBJ2-2; D is perhaps TRBD2 (7 bases). In germline, CDR1 is DFQATT, CDR2 SNEGSKA (reference sequence). The CDR3 is made up of 15 amino acids. V lost 4 bases, J lost 6 bases, and 18 bases lay in between. The CDR3 sequence: CSATSGEGDAGELFF. CDR3 bases: TGCAGTGCTACTTCGGGGGAGGGGGACGCCGGGGAGCTGTTTTTT.

Notes on this clonotype: The junction departs from the called germline gene at one end, perhaps through a read error. V gene TRBV11-2 combines with J gene TRBJ2-7, with a weak D call TRBD1 (6 bases). Germline V gene sequence: CDR1 SGHAT, CDR2 FQNNGV. The CDR3 extends over 15 amino acids. CDR3 nucleotides: TGTGCAAGCAACTTCGGGGCAGGGGTTACATACGAGCAGTACTTC. Its protein product is CASNFGAGVTYEQYF.

The chain has TRBV20-1 and TRBJ2-3, with 9 nucleotides matching TRBD2. Looked up from germline, CDR1 is DFQATT and CDR2 is SNEGSKA (reference sequence). CDR3 length equals 13 residues. CDR3 in DNA: TGCATTAGCGGGGGCCCTTGCACAGATACGCAGTATTTT. It yields the protein CISGGPCTDTQYF.

For this clonotype: The junction departs from germline at one end; a sequencing error may be responsible. Here the CDR3 DNA reads TGCGGCGTTGCCAGACAGGAAGCGAACACTGAAGCTTTCTTT. This encodes CGVARQEANTEAFF. The J gene is TRBJ1-1, the V gene TRBV29-1; possibly TRBD1 for D (6 bases). Germline values: CDR1 SQVTM, CDR2 ANQGSEA. The CDR3 is 14 amino acids.

Points on this clonotype: This CDR3 is missing its conserved last phenylalanine or tryptophan, likely due to a read error. The gene calls are TRBV20-1 and TRBJ2-1, with unresolved D. In germline, CDR1 is DFQATT, CDR2 SNEGSKA (reference sequence). The V end was cut by 5 bases, the J end by 7 bases, with 24 bases between. CDR3 size: 16 residues. The CDR3 here is CSAPVHLANLGNEQFL. Written as DNA, the CDR3 is TGCAGTGCTCCCGTCCACTTGGCGAACTTGGGGAATGAGCAGTTCTTA.

J is TRBJ1-5 and V is TRBV28, with D unresolved. CDR3 length: 16 residues. Between the trimmed V and J ends, which lost 5 bases and 13 bases, there was a span of 27 bases. Germline CDR1 and CDR2: MDHEN and SYDVKM. The CDR3 sequence: CASSLTSRLTNQSQHF. In DNA, the CDR3 is TGTGCCAGCAGTCTAACAAGCAGGCTTACGAATCAGTCTCAGCATTTT.

The rearrangement joins TRBV12-3 or TRBV12-4 to TRBJ2-1; TRBD2 might be the D (6 bases). V lost 3 bases and J lost 13, with 19 bases in between. CDR3 length: 14 residues. CDR3: CASSFGVGSSEQFF. CDR3 nucleotide sequence: TGTGCCAGCAGTTTTGGTGTCGGGAGCAGTGAACAGTTCTTC.

The rearrangement joins TRBV20-1 to TRBJ2-7; 14 bases are shared with TRBD2. The CDR3 length is 14 residues. Trimming took 8 bases from V and 5 from J; bases not matched to a gene: 8. Germline V gives CDR1 DFQATT, CDR2 SNEGSKA (reference sequence). For the CDR3, the DNA is TGCAGTATTAGACCGGGACTAGCGGGAGACGAGCAGTACTTC. Translated, it gives CSIRPGLAGDEQYF.

This clonotype was counted many times. The J gene is TRBJ1-2, the V gene TRBV6-2 or TRBV6-3; the D is unclear. V was shortened by 6 bases and J by 2 bases, with 10 bases between the two germline ends. CDR3 length: 13 residues. Germline CDR1 MNHEY, CDR2 SVGEGT. This CDR3 is CASSVTTNYGYTF. CDR3 DNA sequence: TGTGCCAGCAGCGTTACAACGAACTATGGCTACACCTTC.

As to this clonotype: Its ends do not fully match the called genes, so a read error is possible. The J gene is TRBJ1-1, the V gene TRBV11-1; D gene uncertain. The CDR3 loop spans 14 amino acids. Germline CDR1 and CDR2: SGHAT and FQDESV (reference sequence). The CDR3 bases are TGTGCTGGCAGCTTGAAGGAGTTGAACACTGTAGCTTTCTTT. Its protein product is CAGSLKELNTVAFF.

This clonotype was counted only a few times. The chain couples TRBV7-9 to TRBJ1-1; no firm D call. Germline V gene data show CDR1 as SEHNR and CDR2 as FQNEAQ (reference sequence). The CDR3 spans 13 residues. The V and J ends lost 8 bases and 6 bases respectively, with 16 bases between them. The CDR3 DNA follows: TGTGCCAGCCGTCCTCTCGGGTCCCCTGAAGCTTTCTTT. This gives the protein CASRPLGSPEAFF.

As concerns this clonotype: The conserved phenylalanine or tryptophan is not found at the CDR3 terminus, so this likely reflects a read error. V and J are TRBV12-3 or TRBV12-4 and TRBJ2-7; the match to TRBD1 covers 9 bases. The CDR3 length is 18 residues. Here the CDR3 reads CVSSFGTGFIGRNYEQYY. The CDR3 nucleotides read TGTGTCAGCAGTTTCGGGACAGGGTTTATCGGACGAAACTACGAGCAGTACTAC.